The source of this TCR beta chain is a study of blood T cell repertoires in COVID-19. Data came from immunoSEQ multiplex PCR; TCRdb stores just in-frame clones and leaves some out. The sample shows roughly 150,000 clones, about 86% of them seen only once. The sequence derives from a woman older than 75 with acute or convalescent COVID-19. Sequences were obtained from peripheral blood.

The CDR3 reads CASSHGGYTDTQYF. CDR3 in DNA: TGCGCCAGCAGCCATGGCGGTTACACAGATACGCAGTATTTT. The chain employs TRBV4-1 and TRBJ2-3; D unresolved. The ends were cut back, 3 bases at V and 2 bases at J, with 9 bases in the middle. From germline, CDR1 is MGHRA and CDR2 YSYEKL. The CDR3 runs to 14 residues.